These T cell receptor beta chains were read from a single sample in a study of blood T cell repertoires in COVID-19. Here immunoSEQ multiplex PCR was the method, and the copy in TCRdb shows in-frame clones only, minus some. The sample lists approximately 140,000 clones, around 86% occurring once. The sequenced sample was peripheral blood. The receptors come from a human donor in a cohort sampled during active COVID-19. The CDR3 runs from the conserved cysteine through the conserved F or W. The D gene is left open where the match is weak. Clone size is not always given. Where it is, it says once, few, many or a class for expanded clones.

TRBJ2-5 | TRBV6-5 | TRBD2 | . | TGTGCCAGCAGGATCCAACTAGCGGCGAAAGAGACCCAGTACTTC | CASRIQLAAKETQYF
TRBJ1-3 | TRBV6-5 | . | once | TGTGCCAGCAGTTCCAGCTCTGGAAACACCATATATTTT | CASSSSSGNTIYF
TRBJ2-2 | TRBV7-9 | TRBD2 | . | TGTGCCAGCAGCTCCTCTCTAGCGGGGGGCACCGGGGAGCTGTTTTTT | CASSSSLAGGTGELFF
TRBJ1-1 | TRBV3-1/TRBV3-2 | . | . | TGTGCCAGCAGCCAAGGCGTGGCGACGGGAACTGAAGCTTTCTTT | CASSQGVATGTEAFF
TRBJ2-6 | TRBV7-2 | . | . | TGTGCCAGCAGCTTAATCTCCGGGGCCAACGTCCTGACTTTC | CASSLISGANVLTF
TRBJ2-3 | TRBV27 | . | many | TGTGCCAGCTGGAGGGGACTTAGCACAGATACGCAGTATTTT | CASWRGLSTDTQYF
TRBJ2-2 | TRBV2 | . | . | TGTGCCAGCAGTGCCTTGGGGAGTCGGAGCCCCGGGGAGCTGTTTTTT | CASSALGSRSPGELFF
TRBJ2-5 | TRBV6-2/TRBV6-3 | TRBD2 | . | TGTGCCAGCAGCGACCCTTCCCTAGCGGCCCAAGAGACCCAGTACTTC | CASSDPSLAAQETQYF
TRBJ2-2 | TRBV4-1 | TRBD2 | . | TGCGCCAGCAGCCAAGAAGGGCGGGAGCCATACACCGGGGAGCTGTTTTTT | CASSQEGREPYTGELFF
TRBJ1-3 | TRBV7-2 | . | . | TGTGCCAGCAGCTTAGAGTCTGGGGCAGACTCTGGAAACACCATATATTTT | CASSLESGADSGNTIYF
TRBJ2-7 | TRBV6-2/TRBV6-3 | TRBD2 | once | TGTGCCAGCAGTTACTCGTTCGCTAGCGGGAGCTCCTACGAGCAGTACTTC | CASSYSFASGSSYEQYF
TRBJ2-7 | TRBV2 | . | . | TGTGCCAGCAAGCGGCAGGCCTACGAGCAGTACTTC | CASKRQAYEQYF
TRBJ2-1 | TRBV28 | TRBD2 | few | TGTGCCAGCAGTTTATTTCTGGCGGGAGGGATGAATGAGCAGTTCTTC | CASSLFLAGGMNEQFF
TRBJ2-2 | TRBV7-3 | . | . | TGTGCCAGCAGCTATAATTCGGGAGCGGACACCGGGGAGCTGTTTTTT | CASSYNSGADTGELFF
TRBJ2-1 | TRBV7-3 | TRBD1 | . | TGTGCCAGCAGCCTAGGGACAGGGAATTTGGATGAGCAGTTCTTC | CASSLGTGNLDEQFF
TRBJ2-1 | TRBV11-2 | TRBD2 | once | TGTGCCAGTGGAGGACTAGTAGGATCTGAGCAGTTCTTC | CASGGLVGSEQFF
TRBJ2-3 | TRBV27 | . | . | TGTGCCAGCAGTTTCCATCGTGGAGCCGGCACAGATACGCAGTATTTT | CASSFHRGAGTDTQYF
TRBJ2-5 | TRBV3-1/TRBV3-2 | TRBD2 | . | TGTGCCAGCAGCCAAGTAGCTAGCGGACAAGAGACCCAGTACTTC | CASSQVASGQETQYF
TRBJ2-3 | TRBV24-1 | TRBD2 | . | TGTGCCACCAGTGATTGGGGGACTAGCGTACATACGCAGTATTTT | CATSDWGTSVHTQYF
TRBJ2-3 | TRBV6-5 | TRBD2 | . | TGTGCCAGCAGTTACTCTAGCGGGAGACAAGATACGCAGTATTTT | CASSYSSGRQDTQYF
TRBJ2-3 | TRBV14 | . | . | TGTGCCAGCAGCCAAGATCGGCGGGCAGATACGCAGTATTTT | CASSQDRRADTQYF
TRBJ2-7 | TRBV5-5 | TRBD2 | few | TGTGCCAGCAGCTTGGTTCCGTGGACTAGCGGGAGCTCTAACGAGCAGTACTTC | CASSLVPWTSGSSNEQYF